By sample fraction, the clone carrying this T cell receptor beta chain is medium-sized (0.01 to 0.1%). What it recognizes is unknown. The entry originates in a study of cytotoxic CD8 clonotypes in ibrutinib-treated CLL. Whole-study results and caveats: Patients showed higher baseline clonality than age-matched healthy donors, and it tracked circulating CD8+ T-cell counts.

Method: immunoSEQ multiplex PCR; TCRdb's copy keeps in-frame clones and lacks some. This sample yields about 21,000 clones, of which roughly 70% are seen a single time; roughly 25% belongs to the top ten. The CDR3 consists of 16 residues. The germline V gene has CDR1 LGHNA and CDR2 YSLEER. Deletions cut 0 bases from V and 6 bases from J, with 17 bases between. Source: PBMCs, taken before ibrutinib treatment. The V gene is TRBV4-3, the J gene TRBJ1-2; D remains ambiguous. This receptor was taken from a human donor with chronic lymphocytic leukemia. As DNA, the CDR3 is TGCGCCAGCAGCCAAGACCGGACGGCCCGCCCTCATGGCTACACCTTC. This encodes CASSQDRTARPHGYTF.